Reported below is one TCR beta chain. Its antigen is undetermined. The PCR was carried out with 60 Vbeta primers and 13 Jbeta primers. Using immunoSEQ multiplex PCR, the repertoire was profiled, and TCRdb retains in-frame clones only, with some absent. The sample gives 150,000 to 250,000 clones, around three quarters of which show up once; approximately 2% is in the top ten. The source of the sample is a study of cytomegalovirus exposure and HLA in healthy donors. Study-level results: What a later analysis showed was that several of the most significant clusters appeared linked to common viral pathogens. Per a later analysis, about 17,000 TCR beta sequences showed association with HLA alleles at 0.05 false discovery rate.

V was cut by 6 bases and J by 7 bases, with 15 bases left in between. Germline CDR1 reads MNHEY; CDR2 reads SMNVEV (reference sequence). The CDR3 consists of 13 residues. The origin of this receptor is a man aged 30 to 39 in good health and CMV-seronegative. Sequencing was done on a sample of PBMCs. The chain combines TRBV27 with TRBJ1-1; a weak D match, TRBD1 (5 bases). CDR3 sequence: CASRFIQGLEAFF. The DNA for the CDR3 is TGTGCCAGCAGATTCATCCAGGGCCTTGAAGCTTTCTTT.